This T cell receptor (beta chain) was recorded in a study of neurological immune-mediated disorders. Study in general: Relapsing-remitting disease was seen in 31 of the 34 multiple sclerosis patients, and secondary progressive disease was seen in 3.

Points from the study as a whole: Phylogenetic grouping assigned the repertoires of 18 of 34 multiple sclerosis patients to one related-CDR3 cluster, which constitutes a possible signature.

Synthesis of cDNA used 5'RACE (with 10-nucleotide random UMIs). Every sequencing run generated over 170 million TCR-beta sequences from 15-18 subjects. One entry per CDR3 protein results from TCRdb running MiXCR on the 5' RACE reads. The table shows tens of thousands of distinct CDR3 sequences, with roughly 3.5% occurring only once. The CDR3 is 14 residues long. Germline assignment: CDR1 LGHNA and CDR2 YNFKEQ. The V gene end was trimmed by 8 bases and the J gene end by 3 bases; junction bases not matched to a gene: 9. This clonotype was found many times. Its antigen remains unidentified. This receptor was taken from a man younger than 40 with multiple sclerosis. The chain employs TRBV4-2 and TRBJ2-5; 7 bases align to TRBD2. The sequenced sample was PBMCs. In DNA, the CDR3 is TGTGCCAGCTCCTCCGGGACTATCGAAGAGACCCAGTACTTC. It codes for CASSSGTIEETQYF.